This TCR beta chain was found in a study of OX40 agonist ivuxolimab in advanced cancers. Study conclusions and caveats: The CD4+ and CD8+ T cells in the blood had expanded clonally by week 6 at 0.1 to 3.0 mg/kg.

Regarding this clone: Its antigen is currently unknown.

CDR1 is MNHEY and CDR2 is SVGAGI in the germline V gene. Between the trimmed V and J ends, which lost 2 bases and 7 bases, there was a span of 11 bases. The CDR3 runs to 13 residues. The timepoints at which blood was sampled were baseline, cycle 4 day 1, and cycle 7 day 1. This table comes from immunoSEQ multiplex PCR, and its TCRdb copy is limited to in-frame clones, with some not included. This sample yields about 110,000 clones, of which less than 95% are seen a single time; over 0.6% belongs to the top ten. The rearrangement uses TRBV6-5 and TRBJ1-2; D possibly corresponds to TRBD1 (5 bases). This receptor was obtained from an adult with an advanced solid tumor such as melanoma, head and neck, liver or kidney cancer. Sequences were derived from CD4+ or CD8+ T cells sorted from blood, sampled in a trial of the OX40 agonist ivuxolimab. The CDR3 nucleotides are TGTGCCAGCAGTTACCTCCAGGGAGGTGGCTACACCTTC. Translated, it gives CASSYLQGGGYTF.